This TCR beta chain emerged from a study of shared clonotypes between healthy human individuals. Study findings and constraints: Clonotype sharing among donors, it was expected, would be affected by sequencing depth.

Concerning this clone: The antigen remains unidentified.

Sorted-subset replicate PCRs used around 200 ng of genomic DNA. This amount corresponded to 30,000 to 35,000 T cell genomes. The repertoire was sequenced with immunoSEQ multiplex PCR; TCRdb's copy has only in-frame clones and lacks some. The data show about 380,000 clones, with 96% seen just once and about 0.34% held by the top ten. Losses at the gene ends were 6 bases for V and 1 base for J; bases not matched to a gene: 5. CDR1 is MDHEN, CDR2 SYDVKM, per germline. The CDR3 covers 15 residues. The V gene is TRBV28, the J gene TRBJ1-1; 10 bases fit TRBD1. The material sequenced was memory CD8+ T cells sorted from blood. As to subset: CD45RO+ cells pooled with CCR7-negative TemRA cells. This sequence was found in a man aged 25-45 years in good health. For the CDR3, the DNA is TGTGCCAGCAGACGACAGGGGGCAGCGAACACTGAAGCTTTCTTT. Protein product: CASRRQGAANTEAFF.